The source of this TCR beta chain is a study of cytomegalovirus exposure and HLA in healthy donors. PCR primers comprised 60 Vbeta and 13 Jbeta primers. Clones were sequenced by immunoSEQ multiplex PCR, and TCRdb holds only the in-frame ones, with some missing. The sample gives about 170,000 clones, roughly three quarters of which show up once; about 2.3% is in the top ten. Looked up from germline, CDR1 is MDHEN and CDR2 is SYDVKM. There are 14 residues in the CDR3. J gave up 7 bases and V 8 bases, and 13 bases lay outside the gene matches. The J gene is TRBJ1-2, the V gene TRBV28, with TRBD1 matching over 7 bases. This receptor was identified in a woman between 50 and 59 years old in good health and CMV-seronegative. The sample consisted of PBMCs. The CDR3 DNA reads as TGTGCCAGCCATGAATCAGGGGGTAATTTTGGCTACACCTTC. It codes for CASHESGGNFGYTF.